Listed below are T cell receptor beta chains from one sample, sequenced in a study of human T cells and chemical hapten exposure. In TCRdb, the reads were re-called with MiXCR into one record per CDR3 protein. The sample includes roughly 120,000 distinct CDR3 sequences, approximately 9% of them seen just once. Material for sequencing was whole blood. The receptor source for this set is a human donor in good health. Some clones in this sample may be carry-over from other donors' samples. The CDR3 runs from the conserved cysteine through the conserved F or W. Fields, in order: D gene, J gene, V gene, clone size, CDR3 protein, CDR3 DNA. The D gene is left open where the match is weak. The size entry is marked missing in some rows and otherwise reads once, few, many or a size class.

D: -; J: TRBJ1-4; V: TRBV20-1; size: -; CDR3: CSASRGTNEKLFF; DNA: TGCAGTGCTTCGAGGGGTACTAATGAAAAACTGTTTTTT
D: TRBD2; J: TRBJ2-3; V: TRBV29-1; size: few; CDR3: CSAGLAGRLRNTQYF; DNA: TGCAGCGCCGGACTAGCGGGAAGATTACGAAATACGCAGTATTTT
D: TRBD1; J: TRBJ2-3; V: TRBV12-3/TRBV12-4; size: -; CDR3: CASSSDRVRDTQYF; DNA: TGTGCCAGCAGCTCGGACAGGGTGCGGGATACGCAGTATTTT
D: -; J: TRBJ2-2; V: TRBV29-1; size: -; CDR3: CSVEVGGGINTGELFF; DNA: TGCAGCGTTGAAGTGGGTGGGGGCATAAACACCGGGGAGCTGTTTTTT
D: TRBD1; J: TRBJ1-2; V: TRBV30; size: many; CDR3: CAWMTGGHGYTF; DNA: TGTGCCTGGATGACAGGGGGCCATGGCTACACCTTC
D: TRBD2; J: TRBJ2-1; V: TRBV30; size: -; CDR3: CAWSALPLAGRMNEQFF; DNA: TGTGCCTGGAGTGCCCTACCACTAGCGGGAAGGATGAATGAGCAGTTCTTC
D: -; J: TRBJ2-2; V: TRBV11-2; size: few; CDR3: CASSLNRARNTGELFF; DNA: TGTGCCAGCAGCCTAAACAGGGCCCGCAACACCGGGGAGCTGTTTTTT
D: TRBD1; J: TRBJ1-2; V: TRBV29-1; size: many; CDR3: CSVRWTGQTYGYTF; DNA: TGCAGCGTTCGTTGGACAGGGCAGACCTATGGCTACACCTTC
D: -; J: TRBJ2-1; V: TRBV20-1; size: many; CDR3: CSARGDGSYNEQFF; DNA: TGCAGTGCTAGAGGGGACGGATCCTACAATGAGCAGTTCTTC
D: -; J: TRBJ2-5; V: TRBV9; size: few; CDR3: CASSPGDRDIQETQYF; DNA: TGTGCCAGCAGCCCCGGAGACCGGGACATACAAGAGACCCAGTACTTC
D: TRBD2; J: TRBJ2-1; V: TRBV29-1; size: many; CDR3: CSDGRLAENNEQFF; DNA: TGCAGCGACGGGCGACTAGCGGAGAACAATGAGCAGTTCTTC
D: -; J: TRBJ2-5; V: TRBV20-1; size: many; CDR3: CSAVQNQETQYF; DNA: TGCAGTGCGGTACAGAACCAAGAGACCCAGTACTTC
D: -; J: TRBJ1-1; V: TRBV10-3; size: few; CDR3: CAISGGDTEAFF; DNA: TGTGCCATCAGTGGAGGGGACACTGAAGCTTTCTTT
D: -; J: TRBJ2-3; V: TRBV12-3/TRBV12-4; size: -; CDR3: CASSLKAADTQYF; DNA: TGTGCCAGCAGTTTAAAGGCGGCAGATACGCAGTATTTT
D: TRBD1; J: TRBJ1-2; V: TRBV20-1; size: -; CDR3: CSAPTGTGGARGYTF; DNA: TGCAGTGCCCCGACCGGGACAGGGGGCGCCCGGGGCTACACCTTC
D: -; J: TRBJ1-5; V: TRBV19; size: -; CDR3: CASSKRGSNQPQHF; DNA: TGTGCCAGTAGTAAAAGGGGAAGCAATCAGCCCCAGCATTTT
D: -; J: TRBJ2-7; V: TRBV20-1; size: -; CDR3: CSAAGQSSEQYF; DNA: TGCAGTGCCGCGGGCCAGTCTTCCGAGCAGTACTTC
D: TRBD1; J: TRBJ1-2; V: TRBV7-9; size: many; CDR3: CASSRSGQWNYGYTF; DNA: TGTGCCAGCAGCCGTTCGGGACAGTGGAACTATGGCTACACCTTC
D: TRBD1; J: TRBJ2-3; V: TRBV6-5; size: few; CDR3: CASSYLGTGVTDTQYF; DNA: TGTGCCAGCAGTTACCTCGGGACAGGGGTCACAGATACGCAGTATTTT
D: TRBD2; J: TRBJ2-3; V: TRBV4-1; size: -; CDR3: CASSQDRLAGALTSTDTQYF; DNA: TGCGCCAGCAGCCAAGATAGACTAGCGGGAGCCCTAACGTCCACAGATACGCAGTATTTT
D: -; J: TRBJ1-2; V: TRBV27; size: -; CDR3: CASSLSGVSLYGYTF; DNA: TGTGCCAGCAGTTTATCGGGCGTGTCCCTCTATGGCTACACCTTC
D: TRBD1; J: TRBJ2-1; V: TRBV14; size: many; CDR3: CASSQGGQGFHEQFF; DNA: TGTGCCAGCAGCCAAGGGGGACAGGGGTTCCATGAGCAGTTCTTC
D: -; J: TRBJ1-5; V: TRBV11-2; size: few; CDR3: CASSLVKGQPQHF; DNA: TGTGCCAGCAGCTTAGTAAAGGGTCAGCCCCAGCATTTT
D: -; J: TRBJ2-3; V: TRBV30; size: many; CDR3: CAWGITDTQYF; DNA: TGTGCCTGGGGTATCACAGATACGCAGTATTTT
D: TRBD1; J: TRBJ1-2; V: TRBV10-3; size: many; CDR3: CAIRGTGGIYGYTF; DNA: TGTGCCATCAGGGGGACAGGGGGCATCTATGGCTACACCTTC
D: -; J: TRBJ2-1; V: TRBV5-4; size: -; CDR3: CASSFKRQGIGGEQFF; DNA: TGTGCCAGCAGCTTTAAGAGGCAGGGAATCGGAGGTGAGCAGTTCTTC
D: -; J: TRBJ2-5; V: TRBV12-3/TRBV12-4; size: many; CDR3: CASSFSTRQPVTGTQYF; DNA: TGTGCCAGCAGTTTTTCGACTCGACAGCCCGTAACGGGGACCCAGTACTTC
D: -; J: TRBJ1-2; V: TRBV4-3; size: few; CDR3: CASSQDHQGTGYTF; DNA: TGCGCCAGCAGCCAAGATCATCAGGGAACAGGCTACACCTTC
D: TRBD1; J: TRBJ2-2; V: TRBV5-1; size: -; CDR3: CASSLQGAGGELFF; DNA: TGCGCCAGCAGCTTGCAGGGGGCAGGCGGGGAGCTGTTTTTT
D: TRBD1; J: TRBJ2-7; V: TRBV7-6; size: few; CDR3: CASSPEQGDNEQYF; DNA: TGTGCCAGCAGCCCCGAACAGGGGGATAACGAGCAGTACTTC